This T cell receptor (beta chain) comes out of a study of cytomegalovirus exposure and HLA in healthy donors. Donors came from a validation cohort of over a hundred subjects, distinct from the first 666-subject cohort. This clone was counted only a few times. Its antigen is not identified. Study-wide points: Cytomegalovirus-associated TCR beta chains were listed, numbering roughly 150. Three CMV-associated chains were confirmed in vitro to be specific for CMV antigens.

Sequencing used immunoSEQ multiplex PCR; TCRdb keeps in-frame clones, though not all of them. The data hold some 290,000 clones, with 88% observed a single time. This clonotype was sampled from a man in his thirties or forties in good health and CMV-seronegative. Sequencing was carried out using PBMCs.

CDR3 in DNA: TGTGCCAGCTCGCCCACAGGGGGCTTGGGGGCTTTCTTT. The encoded protein is CASSPTGGLGAFF. The chain recombines TRBV18 with TRBJ1-1; 9 bases fit TRBD1. CDR3 length equals 13 residues. CDR1 is KGHSH, CDR2 LQKENI, per germline. V lost 6 bases and J lost 11; bases outside the gene matches: 10.